Shown below are 12 T cell receptor beta chains from a single sample sequenced in a study of blood T cell repertoires in COVID-19. Sequencing used immunoSEQ multiplex PCR; TCRdb keeps in-frame clones, though not all of them. The sample records approximately 71,000 clones, more than 75% being singletons. Sequenced material: peripheral blood. Receptors were obtained from an elderly woman with acute or convalescent COVID-19.

This clone is a singleton in its sample. The sample carries other DNA sequences with the same CDR3. V usage is TRBV11-1 and J usage is TRBJ1-6, with TRBD1 matching over 7 bases. Trimming took 5 bases from V and 6 from J; bases not matched to a gene: 4. CDR1 is SGHAT, CDR2 FQDESV, per germline (reference sequence). CDR3 length equals 14 residues. The CDR3 reads CASSPRDSNSPLHF. The CDR3 DNA is TGTGCCAGCAGCCCCCGGGACAGTAATTCACCCCTCCACTTT.

The chain joins TRBV4-2 to TRBJ2-5, with 7 bases identical to TRBD1. V shed 1 base and J 4 bases; nucleotides not matched to a gene: 3. The CDR3 contains 14 residues. Germline loops: CDR1 LGHNA, CDR2 YNFKEQ. As DNA, the CDR3 is TGTGCCAGCAGCCAAGTAGGGGGCGCAGAGACCCAGTACTTC. This encodes CASSQVGGAETQYF.

The V gene is TRBV6-1, the J gene TRBJ2-3; 10 nucleotides match TRBD2. Trimming cost V 4 bases and J 2 bases; bases outside gene matches: 6. The CDR3 extends over 16 amino acids. CDR1 is MNHNS, CDR2 SASEGT, per germline. The CDR3 sequence is CASSARTSGPTDTQYF. CDR3 in DNA: TGTGCCAGCAGTGCCCGGACTAGCGGCCCCACAGATACGCAGTATTTT.

The chain combines TRBV6-1 with TRBJ1-2; 10 bases fit TRBD1. CDR1 is MNHNS and CDR2 is SASEGT in the germline V gene. After removal of 3 bases from V and 4 bases from J, the junction contained 5 bases not matched to a gene. The CDR3 sequence is 15 residues long. The CDR3 DNA reads TGTGCCAGCAGTGAGGGGACAGGGGTCGGCTATGGCTACACCTTC. Its protein is CASSEGTGVGYGYTF.

The chain uses TRBV27 and TRBJ1-1; tentatively, D is TRBD1 (5 bases). Germline assignment: CDR1 MNHEY and CDR2 SMNVEV (reference sequence). V gave up 8 bases and J gave up 1 base, with 14 bases separating them. This CDR3 contains 14 residues. The CDR3 protein is CASWPLGGNTEAFF. The CDR3, as DNA: TGTGCCAGCTGGCCGCTGGGGGGGAACACTGAAGCTTTCTTT.

The chain employs TRBV19 and TRBJ2-3; 9 nucleotides align to TRBD2. The germline V gene encodes CDR1 LNHDA and CDR2 SQIVND (reference sequence). The CDR3 length is 15 residues. Losses at the gene ends were 9 bases for V and 6 bases for J; bases not matched to a gene: 13. This chain's CDR3 is CASTGPAGGWDTQYF. CDR3 nucleotide sequence: TGTGCCAGCACGGGTCCGGCGGGAGGGTGGGATACGCAGTATTTT.

This chain connects TRBV21-1 to TRBJ2-5; the DNA was not used to check the table's D call, TRBD2. TRBV21-1 is termed a pseudogene. The CDR3 length is 14 residues. The CDR3 is CASSKTSAEETQYF. In nucleotides, the CDR3 is TGTGCCAGCAGCAAGACTAGCGCGGAAGAGACCCAGTACTTC.

The V gene is TRBV6-5, the J gene TRBJ1-1, with TRBD1 identical over 7 bases. The CDR3 covers 15 residues. V shed 1 base and J 0 bases; nucleotides not matched to a gene: 2. Germline V gene lookup returns CDR1 MNHEY and CDR2 SVGAGI. CDR3 protein: CASSYWGQMNTEAFF. The CDR3, as DNA: TGTGCCAGCAGTTACTGGGGACAGATGAACACTGAAGCTTTCTTT.

This clone was counted between two and nine times. This chain links TRBV12-5 with TRBJ1-1, with D possibly being TRBD1 (5 bases). Germline V CDR1 and CDR2: LGHNT, FRNRAP. Trimming cost V 6 bases and J 8 bases, with 13 bases left between them. The CDR3 spans 12 residues. CDR3 in amino acids: CASGSDGGEAFF. CDR3 in DNA: TGTGCTAGTGGCTCGGACGGGGGAGAAGCTTTCTTT. Full variable domain (outside the CDR3, taken from reference TRBV12-5 and TRBJ1-1): DARVTQTPRHKVTEMGQEVTMRCQPILGHNTVFWYRQTMMQGLELLAYFRNRAPLDDSGMPKDRFSAEMPDATLATLKIQPSEPRDSAVYFCASGSDGGEAFFGQGTRLTVV.

Only a few counts were recorded for this clone. The chain carries TRBV6-2 or TRBV6-3 and TRBJ2-1; 10 bases are a match to TRBD1. The CDR3 loop spans 15 amino acids. Germline assignment: CDR1 MNHEY and CDR2 SVGEGT. V dropped 2 bases and J dropped 6; count of bases not matched to a gene: 4. CDR3 sequence reads: CASSYDRGRLNEQFF. In DNA, the CDR3 is TGTGCCAGCAGTTACGACAGGGGGCGTCTCAATGAGCAGTTCTTC.

The chain uses TRBV10-2 and TRBJ2-7; 9 bases are a match to TRBD2. Germline V gives CDR1 WSHSY, CDR2 SAAADI. The CDR3 is 13 residues long. Trimming cost V 7 bases and J 6 bases; bases outside gene matches: 7. DNA of the CDR3: TGCGCCAGCACCCTAGCGGGACAGAGCGAGCAGTACTTC. Amino acid sequence: CASTLAGQSEQYF.

The chain has TRBV7-9 and TRBJ2-7, with 10 bases that match TRBD2. Per the germline V gene, CDR1 is SEHNR and CDR2 is FQNEAQ (reference sequence). The length of the CDR3 is 18 residues. The V gene end was trimmed by 3 bases and the J gene end by 0 bases; junction bases not matched to a gene: 11. In DNA form, the CDR3 reads TGTGCCAGCAGCTTTCGTCTAGCGGGAGTGAGCCCCTCCTACGAGCAGTACTTC. Protein product: CASSFRLAGVSPSYEQYF.